This entry is about one TCR beta chain. Its antigen is unknown. This specimen belongs to a study of OX40 agonist ivuxolimab in advanced cancers. For the study at large: The dose-escalation cohort was approximately 81% male, with a mean age of approximately 61 years, ranging about 23 to 90.

Assay used: immunoSEQ multiplex PCR; TCRdb lists only in-frame clones, some missing. The sample records 30,000 to 45,000 clones, roughly 77% being singletons. The CDR3 covers 15 residues. V was shortened by 0 bases and J by 8 bases, with 13 bases between the two germline ends. Germline assignment: CDR1 MNHEY and CDR2 SVGAGI. General study results and limits: Among patients with partial responses at 0.1-3.0 mg/kg, clonal expansion was among the lowest. Also showing low normalized T-cell clonal expansion were some of the nonresponders. Mean expanded clone counts were higher in CD8+ than CD4+ T cells.

The rearrangement links TRBV6-5 to TRBJ1-4, with D maybe TRBD1 (5 bases). The source is an adult with an advanced solid tumor such as melanoma, head and neck, liver or kidney cancer. The input for sequencing was CD4+ or CD8+ T cells sorted from blood, taken in a trial of the OX40 agonist ivuxolimab. The DNA of the CDR3 is TGTGCCAGCAGTTACTCGAGGAGGGGAGGGGAAAAACTGTTTTTT. Its translation is CASSYSRRGGEKLFF.